Listed here are 12 T cell receptor beta chains from one sample, sequenced in a study of T-cell reconstitution after alpha-beta-depleted transplantation in children. Unique molecular identifiers tagged the TCRbeta library. Each CDR3 protein gets one entry after TCRdb re-called the PCR reads with MiXCR. Of some 490,000 distinct CDR3 sequences in the sample, around 12% are singletons; the top ten hold less than 6.5%. Sequencing used PBMCs from the stem cell graft donor, obtained from the stem cell graft. Source of these receptors: a human donor who donated a stem cell graft to a child with combined immunodeficiency.

The gene calls are TRBV20-1 and TRBJ2-2; D call uncertain. The CDR3 is 12 residues long. V lost 1 base and J 7 bases, leaving 7 bases between the germline ends. Germline lookup yields CDR1 DFQATT and CDR2 SNEGSKA (reference sequence). CDR3 nucleotides: TGCAGTGCTAGAGCTGACGTCGGGGAGCTGTTTTTT. Its protein is CSARADVGELFF.

This clonotype has at least ten counts. The chain recombines TRBV6-6 with TRBJ2-7; no clear D. This CDR3 is built from 11 residues. Trimming pared 8 bases from V and 6 bases from J, leaving 11 bases between. Germline CDR1 MNHNY, CDR2 SVGAGI (reference sequence). This CDR3 is CASSGSREQYF. CDR3 nucleotides: TGTGCCAGCTCCGGTTCTCGCGAGCAGTACTTC.

This rearrangement joins TRBV9 to TRBJ2-1; the D gene is possibly TRBD2 (6 bases). This CDR3 is built from 16 residues. Germline V CDR1 and CDR2: SGDLS, YYNGEE. V was clipped by 0 bases and J by 4 bases, with 14 bases between them. DNA for the CDR3: TGTGCCAGCAGCGTAGGGGCAAGCGGGTTATACAATGAGCAGTTCTTC. Translating it yields CASSVGASGLYNEQFF.

This clonotype was counted many times. The chain couples TRBV6-1 to TRBJ1-2; D uncertain. The V end lost 7 bases, the J end lost 7 bases, and 16 bases lay between the germline ends. CDR1 is MNHNS, CDR2 SASEGT, per germline. The CDR3 totals 13 residues. CDR3 in amino acids: CASTKRLGSGYTF. In nucleotides, the CDR3 is TGTGCCAGCACCAAACGACTTGGATCTGGCTACACCTTC.

This clonotype was picked up a small number of times. The chain couples TRBV5-6 to TRBJ2-7; TRBD1 aligns across 9 bases. The CDR3 loop spans 16 amino acids. J was trimmed by 0 bases and V by 1 base; bases with no gene match: 5. The germline V gene encodes CDR1 SGHDT and CDR2 YYEEEE. The CDR3 nucleotides read TGTGCCAGCAGCTTGTTCCCGACAGGGGGCTCCTACGAGCAGTACTTC. This translates into CASSLFPTGGSYEQYF.

This clonotype has more than one count but fewer than ten. The rearrangement links TRBV29-1 to TRBJ2-7; 7 positions agree with TRBD1. The V gene end was trimmed by 6 bases and the J gene end by 5 bases; junction bases not matched to a gene: 7. The germline V gene has CDR1 SQVTM and CDR2 ANQGSEA. The CDR3 has 12 amino acids. CDR3 in DNA: TGCAGCGTGACGACAGGGAACGACGAGCAGTACTTC. The encoded protein is CSVTTGNDEQYF.

This clonotype was observed at least ten times. The V gene is TRBV5-6, the J gene TRBJ2-7; D might be TRBD1 (6 bases). The germline V gene has CDR1 SGHDT and CDR2 YYEEEE. There are 13 residues in the CDR3. The V gene lost 0 bases and the J gene lost 5 bases, with 9 bases spanning the gap. The CDR3 here is CASSLAGANEQYF. CDR3 coding DNA: TGTGCCAGCAGCTTGGCAGGGGCCAACGAGCAGTACTTC.

A remark on this clonotype: A read error may account for a junction end that differs from germline. The V call is TRBV4-2, the J call TRBJ1-3; 7 positions match TRBD1. Germline CDR1 and CDR2: LGHNA and YNFKEQ. The CDR3 extends over 16 amino acids. The CDR3 bases are TGTGCCAGCAGCCAAGCCGACAGGGACGCTGGAAGCACCATATATTTT. Encoded protein: CASSQADRDAGSTIYF.

This clonotype was seen at least ten times. The rearrangement joins TRBV12-3 or TRBV12-4 to TRBJ1-5, with D unclear. CDR3 length equals 16 residues. Trimming took 6 bases from V and 0 from J, leaving 15 bases between them. Written as DNA, the CDR3 is TGTGCCAGCAGAATCCGACGGACGATTAGCAATCAGCCCCAGCATTTT. Translation: CASRIRRTISNQPQHF.

The chain is built from TRBV27 and TRBJ2-7, with TRBD2 identical over 11 bases. V was pared by 5 bases and J by 6 bases, with 6 bases of the junction left unmatched. CDR1 and CDR2 from the germline V gene are MNHEY and SMNVEV (reference sequence). The CDR3 totals 14 residues. The CDR3 reads CASSTVAGGSEQYF. The DNA for the CDR3 is TGTGCCAGCAGTACCGTAGCGGGAGGGTCCGAGCAGTACTTC.

This clonotype was seen a handful of times. The chain employs TRBV10-3 and TRBJ2-2; 11 positions match TRBD2. From germline, CDR1 is ENHRY and CDR2 SYGVKD. The CDR3 length is 16 residues. The trim removed 4 bases at V and 1 base at J, leaving 2 bases unmatched. This CDR3 is CAISGLAGQNTGELFF. For the CDR3, the DNA is TGTGCCATCAGTGGACTAGCGGGGCAGAACACCGGGGAGCTGTTTTTT.

This clonotype showed up many times. V gene TRBV29-1 combines with J gene TRBJ2-1; D possibly uses TRBD1 or TRBD2 (6 bases each). Germline V gives CDR1 SQVTM, CDR2 ANQGSEA. The CDR3 is made up of 17 amino acids. Trimming left V 7 bases short and J 1 base short, with 23 bases between. CDR3 in amino acids: CSARARGASISYNEQFF. The CDR3 nucleotides read TGCAGCGCTCGAGCTAGGGGGGCCTCTATTTCCTACAATGAGCAGTTCTTC.